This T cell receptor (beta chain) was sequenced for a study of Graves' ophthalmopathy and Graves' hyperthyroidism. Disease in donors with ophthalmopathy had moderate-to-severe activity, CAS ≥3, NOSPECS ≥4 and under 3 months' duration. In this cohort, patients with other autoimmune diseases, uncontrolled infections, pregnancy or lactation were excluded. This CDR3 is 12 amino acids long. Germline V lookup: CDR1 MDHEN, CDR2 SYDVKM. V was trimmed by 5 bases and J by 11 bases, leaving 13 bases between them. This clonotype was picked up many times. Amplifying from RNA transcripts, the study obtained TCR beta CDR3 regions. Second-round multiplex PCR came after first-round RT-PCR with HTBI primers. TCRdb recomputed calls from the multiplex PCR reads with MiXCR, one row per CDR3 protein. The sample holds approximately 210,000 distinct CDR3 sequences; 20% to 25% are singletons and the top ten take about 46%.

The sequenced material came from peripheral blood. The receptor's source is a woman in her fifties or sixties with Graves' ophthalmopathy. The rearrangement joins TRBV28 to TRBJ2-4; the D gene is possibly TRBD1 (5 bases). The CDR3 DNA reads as TGTGCCAGCAGTCTCCGGAGCAGGGTTCAGTACTTC. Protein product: CASSLRSRVQYF.